This TCR beta chain appears in the sequencing data of a study of OX40 agonist ivuxolimab in advanced cancers. Study at large: A diagnosis of hepatocellular carcinoma, melanoma, renal cell or head and neck cancer was present in dose-escalation patients. Prior therapy, whether anti-PD-1, anti-PD-L1 or anti-CTLA-4, was allowed, and less than 45% had some.

Profiling relied on immunoSEQ multiplex PCR, and the TCRdb table lists in-frame clones only, not all of them. The table includes under 100,000 clones, about 90% detected once. Germline CDR1 and CDR2: ENHRY and SYGVKD. This CDR3 has 15 amino acids. Trimming removed 10 bases from V and 0 bases from J; junction bases left unmatched: 10. This clone has only one observation. The TCR originated in an adult with an advanced solid tumor such as melanoma, head and neck, liver or kidney cancer. The input for sequencing was CD4+ or CD8+ T cells sorted from blood, taken in a trial of the OX40 agonist ivuxolimab. The chain is built from TRBV10-3 and TRBJ2-3; 7 positions agree with TRBD1. Here the CDR3 DNA reads TGTGCCACCATAAACAGGGGATCTAGCACAGATACGCAGTATTTT. This sequence encodes CATINRGSSTDTQYF.